This T cell receptor (beta chain) was identified during a study of T cell repertoires in cytomegalovirus infection (dated by TCRdb to between 2018 and 2021). Broadly, across the study: Recently identified HLA-C-restricted CMV epitopes, whose presentation resists viral immunomodulation, were targeted by peptide stimulations together with well-studied HLA-B-restricted epitopes. The HLA type of each donor mattered for the analysis, because public TCR beta signatures pointed to carriage of CMV infection along with the matching HLA type.

Looking up the germline V gene yields CDR1 SGHVS and CDR2 FQNEAQ. The CDR3 contains 14 residues, cysteine and phenylalanine counted. The only DNA kept is the CDR3, 42 bases in frame from the first base. Compared with germline, V lacks 4 bases and J lacks 6 bases; bases without a gene match: 5. Sample treatment or condition, as interpreted from the label and publication: in vitro stimulation with specific CMV peptide epitopes to enrich CMV-specific T cells. The paper as a whole reports these results and caveats: In both this cohort and an independent roughly 330-donor cohort, the cumulative frequency of public TCR beta family members distinguished carriers of CMV infection plus the relevant HLA type. The ex vivo response was dominated by HLA-C-restricted CMV-specific TCR beta clonotypes, which also provided the single most frequent clonotype in two of eight donors.

A word on this clonotype: The target of this receptor is not known. No clone much larger than this one lies a single base away; base qualities are absent.

TCRdb records Illumina HiSeq 1500 as the sequencer. TCRdb handled the public reads itself, with Q25 trimming in fastp and clone calling in MiXCR, and kept productive beta chains. Rows with a matching CDR3 protein are joined into one entry that keeps the most common DNA and genes. Within this sample are about 89,000 distinct CDR3 sequences, with about 31% of them counted one time only. The biggest ten clones account for roughly 70% of the sample. The TCR sequence derives from a human donor in good health (CMV status not recorded). Some clones in this sample may be carry-over from other donors' samples. Sequencing was performed on CD8+ T cells from cultured PBMCs, taken from culture after CMV antigen stimulation. This receptor chain uses TRBV7-8 and TRBJ2-1; 8 of the junction bases match TRBD2. The nucleotides are TGTGCCAGCAGCTATCGGACTAGCCCCAATGAGCAGTTCTTC. The resulting protein is CASSYRTSPNEQFF. The variable domain in full, with residues beyond the CDR3 obtained from the reference TRBV7-8 and TRBJ2-1 genes, is GAGVSQSPRYKVAKRGQDVALRCDPISGHVSLFWYQQALGQGPEFLTYFQNEAQLDKSGLPSDRFFAERPEGSVSTLKIQRTQQEDSAVYLCASSYRTSPNEQFFGPGTRLTVL.